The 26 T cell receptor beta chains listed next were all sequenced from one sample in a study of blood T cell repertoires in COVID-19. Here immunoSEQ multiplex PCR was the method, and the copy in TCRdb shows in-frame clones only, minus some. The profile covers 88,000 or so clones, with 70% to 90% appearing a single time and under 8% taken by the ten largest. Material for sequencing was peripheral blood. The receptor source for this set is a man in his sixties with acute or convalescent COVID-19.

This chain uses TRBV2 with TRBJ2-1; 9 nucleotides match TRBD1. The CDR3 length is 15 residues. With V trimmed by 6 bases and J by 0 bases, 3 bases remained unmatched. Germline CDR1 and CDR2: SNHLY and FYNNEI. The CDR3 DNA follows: TGTGCCAGCAGGGGGGACAGGGACTCCTACAATGAGCAGTTCTTC. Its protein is CASRGDRDSYNEQFF.

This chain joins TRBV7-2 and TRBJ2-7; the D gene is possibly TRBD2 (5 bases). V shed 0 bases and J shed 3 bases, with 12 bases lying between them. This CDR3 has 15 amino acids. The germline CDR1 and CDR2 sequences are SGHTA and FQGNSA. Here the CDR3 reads CASSLAAGGYYEQYF. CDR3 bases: TGTGCCAGCAGCTTAGCGGCTGGCGGGTACTACGAGCAGTACTTC.

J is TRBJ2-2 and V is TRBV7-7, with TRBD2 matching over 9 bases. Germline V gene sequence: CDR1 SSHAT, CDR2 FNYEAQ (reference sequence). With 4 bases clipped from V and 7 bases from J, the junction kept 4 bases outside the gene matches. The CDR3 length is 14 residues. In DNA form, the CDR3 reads TGTGCCAGCAGCTCTAGCGGGAAGGTCGGGGAGCTGTTTTTT. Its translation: CASSSSGKVGELFF.

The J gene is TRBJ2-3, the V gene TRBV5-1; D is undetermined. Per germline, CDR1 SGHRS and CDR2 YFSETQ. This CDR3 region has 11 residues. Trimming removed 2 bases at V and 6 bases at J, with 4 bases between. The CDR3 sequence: CASSFQDTQYF. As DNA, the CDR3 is TGCGCCAGCAGCTTCCAGGATACGCAGTATTTT. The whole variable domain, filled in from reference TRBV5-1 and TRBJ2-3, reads KAGVTQTPRYLIKTRGQQVTLSCSPISGHRSVSWYQQTPGQGLQFLFEYFSETQRNKGNFPGRFSGRQFSNSRSEMNVSTLELGDSALYLCASSFQDTQYFGPGTRLTVL.

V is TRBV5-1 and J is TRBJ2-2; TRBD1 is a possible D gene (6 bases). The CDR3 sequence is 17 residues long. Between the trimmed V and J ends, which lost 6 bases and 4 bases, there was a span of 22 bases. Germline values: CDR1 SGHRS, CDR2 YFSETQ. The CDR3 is CASTRASGRGTTGELFF. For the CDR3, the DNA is TGCGCCAGCACCCGGGCGAGTGGCAGGGGTACCACCGGGGAGCTGTTTTTT.

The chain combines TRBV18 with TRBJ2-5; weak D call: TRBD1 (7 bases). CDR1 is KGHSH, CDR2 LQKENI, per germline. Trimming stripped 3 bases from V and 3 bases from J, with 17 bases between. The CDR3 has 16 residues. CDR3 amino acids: CASSPTAQGGKETQYF. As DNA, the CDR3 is TGTGCCAGCTCACCGACCGCGCAGGGGGGCAAAGAGACCCAGTACTTC.

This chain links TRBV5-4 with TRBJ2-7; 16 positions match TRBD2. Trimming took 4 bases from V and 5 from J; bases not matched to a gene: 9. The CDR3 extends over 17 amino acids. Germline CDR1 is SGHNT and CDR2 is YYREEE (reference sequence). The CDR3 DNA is TGTGCCAGCAGCCCCGGGACTAGCGGGAGGGCCGTCCACGAGCAGTACTTC. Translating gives CASSPGTSGRAVHEQYF.

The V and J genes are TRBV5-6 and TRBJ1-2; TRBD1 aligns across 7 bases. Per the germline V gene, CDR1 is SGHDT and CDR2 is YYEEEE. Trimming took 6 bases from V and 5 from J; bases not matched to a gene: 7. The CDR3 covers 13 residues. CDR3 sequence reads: CASTSGQRYGYTF. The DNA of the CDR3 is TGTGCCAGCACCTCGGGACAGAGATATGGCTACACCTTC.

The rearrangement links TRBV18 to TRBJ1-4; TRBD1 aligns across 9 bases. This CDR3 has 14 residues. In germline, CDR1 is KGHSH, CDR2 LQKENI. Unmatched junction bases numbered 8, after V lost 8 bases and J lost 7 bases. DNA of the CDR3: TGTGCCAGCGCACACGGGACAGGGAGTGAAAAACTGTTTTTT. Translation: CASAHGTGSEKLFF.

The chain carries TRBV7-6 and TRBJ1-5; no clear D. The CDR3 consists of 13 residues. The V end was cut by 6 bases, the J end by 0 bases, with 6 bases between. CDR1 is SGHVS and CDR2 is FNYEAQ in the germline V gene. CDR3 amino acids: CASSMRSNQPQHF. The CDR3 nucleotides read TGTGCCAGCAGTATGCGTAGCAATCAGCCCCAGCATTTT.

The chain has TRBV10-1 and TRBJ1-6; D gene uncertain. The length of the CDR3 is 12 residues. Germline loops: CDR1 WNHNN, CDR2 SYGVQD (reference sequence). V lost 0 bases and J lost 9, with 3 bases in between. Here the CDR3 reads CASSESSSPLHF. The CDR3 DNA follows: TGCGCCAGCAGTGAGTCGAGTTCACCCCTCCACTTT.

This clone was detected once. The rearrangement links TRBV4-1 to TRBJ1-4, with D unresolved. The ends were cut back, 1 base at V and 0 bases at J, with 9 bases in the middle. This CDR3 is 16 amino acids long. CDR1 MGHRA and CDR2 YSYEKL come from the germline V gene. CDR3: CASSQVPEPTNEKLFF. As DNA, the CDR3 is TGCGCCAGCAGCCAAGTTCCGGAGCCAACTAATGAAAAACTGTTTTTT.

This CDR3 is CASSQAPPGTASNYGYTF. CDR3 sequence (DNA): TGTGCCAGCAGCCAAGCACCCCCTGGGACAGCATCTAACTATGGCTACACCTTC. The chain carries TRBV14 and TRBJ1-2; 7 bases align to TRBD1. V lost 1 base, J lost 0 bases, and 11 bases stayed unmatched. Germline lookup yields CDR1 SGHDN and CDR2 FVKESK. This CDR3 is built from 18 residues. Looking up the rest from reference TRBV14 and TRBJ1-2 gives the full variable domain: EAGVTQFPSHSVIEKGQTVTLRCDPISGHDNLYWYRRVMGKEIKFLLHFVKESKQDESGMPNNRFLAERTGGTYSTLKVQPAELEDSGVYFCASSQAPPGTASNYGYTFGSGTRLTVV.

The CDR3 coding sequence is TGTGCCAGTAGTATAGGAGGACATACCACAGATACGCAGTATTTT. Its translation is CASSIGGHTTDTQYF. The rearrangement uses TRBV19 and TRBJ2-3; D is possibly TRBD1 (5 bases). The CDR3 length is 15 residues. Germline CDR1 and CDR2: LNHDA and SQIVND (reference sequence). V was pared by 1 base and J by 2 bases, with 10 bases between.

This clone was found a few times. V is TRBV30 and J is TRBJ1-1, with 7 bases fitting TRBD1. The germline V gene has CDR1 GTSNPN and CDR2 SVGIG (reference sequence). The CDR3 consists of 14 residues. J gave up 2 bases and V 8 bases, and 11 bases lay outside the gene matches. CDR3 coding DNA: TGTGCCAGAACAGGGGTTAGGGACAACACTGAAGCTTTCTTT. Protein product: CARTGVRDNTEAFF.

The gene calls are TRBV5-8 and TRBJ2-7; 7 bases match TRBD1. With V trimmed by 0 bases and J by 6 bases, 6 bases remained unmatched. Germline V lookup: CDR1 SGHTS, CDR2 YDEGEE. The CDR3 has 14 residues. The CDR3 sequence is CASSLVHRGSEQYF. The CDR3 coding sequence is TGTGCCAGCAGCTTGGTCCACAGGGGCAGCGAGCAGTACTTC.

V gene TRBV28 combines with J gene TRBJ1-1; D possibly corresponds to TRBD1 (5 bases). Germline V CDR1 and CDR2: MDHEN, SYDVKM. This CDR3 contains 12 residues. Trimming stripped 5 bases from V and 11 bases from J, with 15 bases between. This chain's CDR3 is CASSQRPGRAFF. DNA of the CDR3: TGTGCCAGCAGTCAGAGACCAGGGAGGGCTTTCTTT.

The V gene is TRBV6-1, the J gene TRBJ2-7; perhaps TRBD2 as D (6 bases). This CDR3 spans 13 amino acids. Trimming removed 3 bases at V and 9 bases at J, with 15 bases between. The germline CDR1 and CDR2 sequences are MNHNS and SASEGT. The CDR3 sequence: CASSEDWDGGQYF. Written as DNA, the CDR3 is TGTGCCAGCAGTGAGGACTGGGACGGGGGGCAGTACTTC.

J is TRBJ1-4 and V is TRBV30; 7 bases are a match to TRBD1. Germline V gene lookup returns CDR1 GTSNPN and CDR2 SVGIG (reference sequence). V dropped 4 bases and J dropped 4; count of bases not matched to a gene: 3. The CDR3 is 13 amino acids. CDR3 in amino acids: CAWTRDSNEKLFF. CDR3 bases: TGTGCCTGGACCCGGGACAGTAATGAAAAACTGTTTTTT. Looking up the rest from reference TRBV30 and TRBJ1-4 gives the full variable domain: SQTIHQWPATLVQPVGSPLSLECTVEGTSNPNLYWYRQAAGRGLQLLFYSVGIGQISSEVPQNLSASRPQDRQFILSSKKLLLSDSGFYLCAWTRDSNEKLFFGSGTQLSVL.

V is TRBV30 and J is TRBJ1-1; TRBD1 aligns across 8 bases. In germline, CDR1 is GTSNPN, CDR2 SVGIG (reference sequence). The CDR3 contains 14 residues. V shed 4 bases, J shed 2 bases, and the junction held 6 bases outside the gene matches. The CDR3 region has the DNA TGTGCCTGGAAGCAGACAGGGGCCAACACTGAAGCTTTCTTT. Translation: CAWKQTGANTEAFF.

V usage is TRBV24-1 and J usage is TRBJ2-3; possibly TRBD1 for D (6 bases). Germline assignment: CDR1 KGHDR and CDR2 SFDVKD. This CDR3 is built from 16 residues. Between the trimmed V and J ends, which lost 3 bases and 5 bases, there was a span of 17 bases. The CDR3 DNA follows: TGTGCCACCAGTGATCCCAGGGGTACCGCTCGAGATACGCAGTATTTT. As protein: CATSDPRGTARDTQYF.

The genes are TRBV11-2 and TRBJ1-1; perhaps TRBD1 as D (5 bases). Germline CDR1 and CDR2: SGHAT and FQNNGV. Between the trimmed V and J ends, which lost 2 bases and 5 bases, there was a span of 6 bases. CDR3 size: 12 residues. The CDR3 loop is CASSLQGTEAFF. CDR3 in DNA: TGTGCCAGCAGCTTACAGGGAACTGAAGCTTTCTTT.

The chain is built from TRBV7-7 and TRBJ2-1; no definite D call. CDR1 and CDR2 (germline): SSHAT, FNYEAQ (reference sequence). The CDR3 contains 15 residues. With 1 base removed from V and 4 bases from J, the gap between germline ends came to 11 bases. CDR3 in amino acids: CASSLVWADYNEQFF. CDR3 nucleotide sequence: TGTGCCAGCAGCTTAGTTTGGGCAGATTACAATGAGCAGTTCTTC. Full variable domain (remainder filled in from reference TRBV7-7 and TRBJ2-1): GAGVSQSPRYKVTKRGQDVTLRCDPISSHATLYWYQQALGQGPEFLTYFNYEAQPDKSGLPSDRFSAERPEGSISTLTIQRTEQRDSAMYRCASSLVWADYNEQFFGPGTRLTVL.

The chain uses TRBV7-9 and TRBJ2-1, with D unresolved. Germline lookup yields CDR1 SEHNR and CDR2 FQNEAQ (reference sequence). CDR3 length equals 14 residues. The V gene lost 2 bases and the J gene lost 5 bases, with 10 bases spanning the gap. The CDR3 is CASSLIQVNNEQFF. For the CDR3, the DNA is TGTGCCAGCAGCTTAATCCAGGTTAACAATGAGCAGTTCTTC. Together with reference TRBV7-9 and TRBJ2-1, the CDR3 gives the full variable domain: DTGVSQNPRHKITKRGQNVTFRCDPISEHNRLYWYRQTLGQGPEFLTYFQNEAQLEKSRLLSDRFSAERPKGSFSTLEIQRTEQGDSAMYLCASSLIQVNNEQFFGPGTRLTVL.

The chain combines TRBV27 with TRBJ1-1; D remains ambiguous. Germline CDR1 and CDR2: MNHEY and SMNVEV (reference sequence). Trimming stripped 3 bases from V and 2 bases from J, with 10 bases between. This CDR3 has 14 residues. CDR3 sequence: CASSFSNPNTEAFF. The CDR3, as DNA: TGTGCCAGCAGTTTCAGTAACCCTAACACTGAAGCTTTCTTT.

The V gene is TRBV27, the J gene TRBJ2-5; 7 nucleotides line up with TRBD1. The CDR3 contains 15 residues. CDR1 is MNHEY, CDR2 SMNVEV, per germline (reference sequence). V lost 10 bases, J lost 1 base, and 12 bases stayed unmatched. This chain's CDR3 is CATKNRDSFQETQYF. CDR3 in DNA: TGTGCCACCAAGAACCGGGACAGCTTCCAAGAGACCCAGTACTTC.